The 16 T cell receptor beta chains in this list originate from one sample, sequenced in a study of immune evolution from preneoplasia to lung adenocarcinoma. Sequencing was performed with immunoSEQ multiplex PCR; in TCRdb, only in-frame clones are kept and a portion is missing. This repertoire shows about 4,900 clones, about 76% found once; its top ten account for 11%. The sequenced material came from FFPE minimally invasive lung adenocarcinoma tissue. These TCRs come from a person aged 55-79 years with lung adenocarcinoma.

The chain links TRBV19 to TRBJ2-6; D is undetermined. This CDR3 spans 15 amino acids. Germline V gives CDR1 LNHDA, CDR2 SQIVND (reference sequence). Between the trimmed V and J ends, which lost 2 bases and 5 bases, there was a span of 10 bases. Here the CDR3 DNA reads TGTGCCAGTAGTATACGGTCAGTAAGGGCCAACGTCCTGACTTTC. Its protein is CASSIRSVRANVLTF.

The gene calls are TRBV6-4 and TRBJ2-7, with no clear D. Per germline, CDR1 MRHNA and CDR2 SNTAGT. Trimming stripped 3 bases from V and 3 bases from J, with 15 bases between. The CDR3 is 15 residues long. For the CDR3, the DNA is TGTGCCAGCAGTGATGAGGCACTTGGAGACTACGAGCAGTACTTC. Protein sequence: CASSDEALGDYEQYF.

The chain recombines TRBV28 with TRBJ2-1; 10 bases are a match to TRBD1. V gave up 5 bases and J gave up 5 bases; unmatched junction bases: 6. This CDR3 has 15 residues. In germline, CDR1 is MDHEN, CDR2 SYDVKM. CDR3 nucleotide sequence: TGTGCCAGCAGTCCCGACAGGGGGCGGAACAATGAGCAGTTCTTC. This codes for CASSPDRGRNNEQFF.

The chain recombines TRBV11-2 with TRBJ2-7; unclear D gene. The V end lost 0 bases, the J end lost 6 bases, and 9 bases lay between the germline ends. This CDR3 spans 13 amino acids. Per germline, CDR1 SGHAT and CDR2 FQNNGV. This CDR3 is CASSLDLASEQYF. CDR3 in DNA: TGTGCCAGCAGCTTAGATTTGGCGTCCGAGCAGTACTTC.

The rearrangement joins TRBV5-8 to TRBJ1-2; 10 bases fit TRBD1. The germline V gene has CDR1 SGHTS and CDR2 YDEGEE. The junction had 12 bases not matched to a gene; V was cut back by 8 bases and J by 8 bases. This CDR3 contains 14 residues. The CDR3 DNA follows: TGTGCCAGGGAATCGGGACAGGGGATGTTGGGCTACACCTTC. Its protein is CARESGQGMLGYTF.

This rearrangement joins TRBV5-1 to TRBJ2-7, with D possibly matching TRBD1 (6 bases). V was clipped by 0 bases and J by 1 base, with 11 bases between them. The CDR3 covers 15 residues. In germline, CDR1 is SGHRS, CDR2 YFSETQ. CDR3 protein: CASSLVPGDSYEQYF. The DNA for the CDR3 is TGCGCCAGCAGCTTGGTTCCAGGGGATTCCTACGAGCAGTACTTC.

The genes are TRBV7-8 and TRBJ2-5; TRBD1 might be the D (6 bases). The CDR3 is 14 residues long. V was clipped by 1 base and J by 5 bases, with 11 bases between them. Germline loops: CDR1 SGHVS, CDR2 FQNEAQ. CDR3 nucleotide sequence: TGTGCCAGCAGCTTAGACAGGGTCTGGGAGACCCAGTACTTC. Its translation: CASSLDRVWETQYF.

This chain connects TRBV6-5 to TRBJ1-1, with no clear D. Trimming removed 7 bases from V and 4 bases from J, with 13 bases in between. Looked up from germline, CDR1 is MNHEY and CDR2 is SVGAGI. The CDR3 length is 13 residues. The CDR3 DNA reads TGTGCCAGCATAGGGCAGATCGGCACTGAAGCTTTCTTT. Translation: CASIGQIGTEAFF.

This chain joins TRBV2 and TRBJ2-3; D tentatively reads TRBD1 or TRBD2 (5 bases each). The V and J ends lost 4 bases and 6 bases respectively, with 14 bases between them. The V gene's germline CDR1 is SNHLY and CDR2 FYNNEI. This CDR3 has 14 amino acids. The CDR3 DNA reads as TGTGCCAGCAGTGGTACGAGGGGTCTGGATACGCAGTATTTT. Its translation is CASSGTRGLDTQYF.

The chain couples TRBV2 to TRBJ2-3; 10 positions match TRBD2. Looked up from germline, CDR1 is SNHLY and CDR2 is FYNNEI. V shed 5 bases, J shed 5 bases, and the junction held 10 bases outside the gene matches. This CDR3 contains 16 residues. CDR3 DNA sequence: TGTGCCAGCAGTCCCCTCGCTAGCGGGGGACGAGATACGCAGTATTTT. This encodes CASSPLASGGRDTQYF.

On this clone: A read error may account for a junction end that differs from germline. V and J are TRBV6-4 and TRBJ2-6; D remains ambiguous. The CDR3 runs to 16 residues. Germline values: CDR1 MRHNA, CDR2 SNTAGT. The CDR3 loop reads CASSASSDSGANVLTF. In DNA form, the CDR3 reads TGTGCCAGTAGTGCGAGTTCGGACTCTGGGGCCAACGTCCTGACTTTC.

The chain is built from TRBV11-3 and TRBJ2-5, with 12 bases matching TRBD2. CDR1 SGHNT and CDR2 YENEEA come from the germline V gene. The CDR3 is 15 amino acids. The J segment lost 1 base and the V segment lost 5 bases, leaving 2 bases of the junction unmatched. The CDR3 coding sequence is TGTGCCAGCAGCAGGACTAGCGGGGCCCAAGAGACCCAGTACTTC. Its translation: CASSRTSGAQETQYF.

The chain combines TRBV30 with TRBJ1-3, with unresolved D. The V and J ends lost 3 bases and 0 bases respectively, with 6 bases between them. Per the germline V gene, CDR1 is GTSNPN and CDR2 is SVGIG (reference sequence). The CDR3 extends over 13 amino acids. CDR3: CAWRALSGNTIYF. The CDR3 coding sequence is TGTGCCTGGAGAGCCCTCTCTGGAAACACCATATATTTT.

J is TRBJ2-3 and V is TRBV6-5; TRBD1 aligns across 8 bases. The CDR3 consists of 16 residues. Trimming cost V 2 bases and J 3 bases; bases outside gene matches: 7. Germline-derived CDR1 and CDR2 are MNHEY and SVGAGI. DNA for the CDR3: TGTGCCAGCAGTTACCGGACAGGGATCACAACAGATACGCAGTATTTT. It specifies CASSYRTGITTDTQYF.

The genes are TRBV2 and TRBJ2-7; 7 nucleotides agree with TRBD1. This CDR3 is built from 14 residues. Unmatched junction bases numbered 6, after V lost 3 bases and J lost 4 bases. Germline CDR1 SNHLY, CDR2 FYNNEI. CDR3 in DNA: TGTGCCAGCAGTGACCGGCGACAGGGATACGAGCAGTACTTC. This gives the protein CASSDRRQGYEQYF.

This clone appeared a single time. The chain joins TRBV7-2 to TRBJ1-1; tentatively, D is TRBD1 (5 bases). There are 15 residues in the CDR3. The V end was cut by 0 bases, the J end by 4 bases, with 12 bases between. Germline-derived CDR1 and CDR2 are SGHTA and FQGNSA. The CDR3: CASSLALAGSTEAFF. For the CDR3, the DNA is TGTGCCAGCAGCTTAGCGCTTGCAGGGAGCACTGAAGCTTTCTTT.